Listed below are T cell receptor beta chains from one sample, sequenced in a study of cytomegalovirus exposure and HLA in healthy donors. This table comes from immunoSEQ multiplex PCR, and its TCRdb copy is limited to in-frame clones, with some not included. This sample's clone table lists 200,000 or so clones. The sequencing sample was made of PBMCs. The receptors derive from a boy under 18 in good health and CMV-seronegative. Each CDR3 is given with its conserved first and last residue. D genes are given only for firm matches.

V	D	J	CDR3
TRBV28	TRBD2	TRBJ2-3	CASSPGTSGGADTQYF
TRBV6-6	TRBD1	TRBJ1-5	CASTTPGGQGTQPQHF
TRBV13	-	TRBJ1-1	CASSLRQFPQAFF
TRBV7-3	TRBD1	TRBJ2-5	CASSQSGTAQETQYF
TRBV25-1	TRBD1	TRBJ2-7	CASSRDRAYEQYF
TRBV11-2	TRBD2	TRBJ2-7	CASSPRTLTSGGDYEQYF
TRBV14	-	TRBJ1-4	CASSALDRTTNEKLFF
TRBV28	TRBD2	TRBJ2-7	CASSSPHVAGVYEQYF
TRBV7-7	-	TRBJ1-2	CASSQGDGYTF
TRBV9	-	TRBJ2-7	CASSVGSSYEQYF
TRBV9	-	TRBJ2-1	CASSVSFYNEQFF
TRBV4-1	-	TRBJ2-7	CASSHPGRSYEQYF
TRBV6-5	-	TRBJ2-1	CASSYRGGIEQFF
TRBV6-1	-	TRBJ1-6	CASSEIGGDSPLHF
TRBV5-8	-	TRBJ1-1	CASTPVTGSYTETEAFF
TRBV14	TRBD1	TRBJ2-5	CASSQLKKGAWETQYF
TRBV7-9	-	TRBJ2-3	CASSSPETRQDTQYF
TRBV7-9	TRBD2	TRBJ2-2	CATTLGLAGGTSTGELFF
TRBV7-6	-	TRBJ1-5	CASSPLRNQPQHF
TRBV19	TRBD1	TRBJ1-1	CASSRGQGNTEAFF
TRBV19	-	TRBJ1-1	CASISGNTEAFF
TRBV4-3	-	TRBJ1-4	CASSQAPLQGTNEKLFF
TRBV6-5	TRBD2	TRBJ2-1	CASSSRGIPQNEQFF
TRBV30	TRBD2	TRBJ2-1	CAWSGASGSSYNEQFF
TRBV5-6	TRBD1	TRBJ1-2	CASSAQDRPNRDGYTF
TRBV19	-	TRBJ1-1	CASTPFGGSAEAFF
TRBV7-7	-	TRBJ2-7	CASSLSSGSYEQYF